This T cell receptor (beta chain) originates from a study of blood T cell repertoires in COVID-19. Study-wide context: Sources were T cells, B-cell-depleted T cells, or PBMCs; the material itself was cDNA or gDNA.

The sample holds one count of this clone. Clones were read by immunoSEQ multiplex PCR, and TCRdb kept only the in-frame ones, dropping some. The sample lists roughly 400,000 clones, roughly 88% occurring once. The germline CDR1 and CDR2 sequences are ENHRY and SYGVKD. V was clipped by 4 bases and J by 7 bases, with 19 bases between them. This CDR3 is built from 16 residues. The receptor was derived from a young woman who had been exposed to COVID-19. This chain links TRBV10-3 with TRBJ2-2; D is possibly TRBD2 (5 bases). Sequenced: PBMCs or T cells enriched from blood (not recorded which). CDR3 nucleotides: TGTGCCATCAGTGGACGTCTAGCCGGAGAGTACGGGGAGCTGTTTTTT. Protein sequence: CAISGRLAGEYGELFF.